The T cell receptor beta chain described here comes from a study of OX40 agonist ivuxolimab in advanced cancers. Study-level findings and limits: The mean number of expanded clones was higher in CD8+ T cells than in CD4+.

About this clone itself: Its antigen is unknown.

Generated by immunoSEQ multiplex PCR, the TCRdb table keeps only in-frame clones and is missing some. The sample has some 85,000 clones; nearly 90% are singletons. The TCR was taken from an adult with an advanced solid tumor such as melanoma, head and neck, liver or kidney cancer. The specimen was CD4+ or CD8+ T cells sorted from blood, collected in a trial of the OX40 agonist ivuxolimab.

The CDR3 DNA reads as TGTGCCAGCAGCCCAGTAACCACCGGGGAGCTGTTTTTT. Translating it yields CASSPVTTGELFF. The gene calls are TRBV7-3 and TRBJ2-2; D gene unclear. The CDR3 consists of 13 residues. The ends were cut back, 5 bases at V and 4 bases at J, with 8 bases in the middle. CDR1 and CDR2 from the germline V gene are SGHTA and FQGTGA.